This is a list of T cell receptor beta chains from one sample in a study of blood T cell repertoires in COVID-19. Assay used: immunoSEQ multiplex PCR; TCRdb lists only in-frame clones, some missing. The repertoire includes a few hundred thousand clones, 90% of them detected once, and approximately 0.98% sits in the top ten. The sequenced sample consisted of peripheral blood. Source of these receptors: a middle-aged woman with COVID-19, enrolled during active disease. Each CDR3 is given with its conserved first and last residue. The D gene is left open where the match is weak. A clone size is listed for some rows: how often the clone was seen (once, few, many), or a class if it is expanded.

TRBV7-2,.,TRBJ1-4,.,CASSGQPNEKLFF,TGTGCCAGCAGTGGACAGCCAAATGAAAAACTGTTTTTT
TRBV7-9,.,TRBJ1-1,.,CASTFSGDMNTEAFF,TGTGCCAGCACCTTTAGCGGGGATATGAACACTGAAGCTTTCTTT
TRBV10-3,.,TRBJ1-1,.,CAISEKGQDTEAFF,TGTGCCATCAGTGAAAAAGGCCAGGACACTGAAGCTTTCTTT
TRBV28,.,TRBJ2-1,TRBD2,CARSTGGAGGRNEQFF,TGTGCCCGCAGTACAGGGGGAGCGGGGGGGCGGAATGAGCAGTTCTTC
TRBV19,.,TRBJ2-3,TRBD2,CASSIVAGGPPDTQYF,TGTGCCAGTAGTATAGTGGCGGGAGGGCCCCCAGATACGCAGTATTTT
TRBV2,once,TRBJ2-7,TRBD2,CASSRGLAGNLSLWSHEQYF,TGTGCCAGCAGTCGAGGGCTAGCGGGAAACTTAAGTCTGTGGTCCCACGAGCAGTACTTC
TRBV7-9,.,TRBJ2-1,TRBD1,CASSGQGLGYNEQFF,TGTGCCAGCAGCGGACAGGGCTTGGGCTACAATGAGCAGTTCTTC
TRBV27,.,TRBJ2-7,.,CASSLLGATYEQYF,TGTGCCAGCAGTTTGTTAGGGGCAACCTACGAGCAGTACTTC
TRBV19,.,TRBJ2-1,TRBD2,CASSPRGGENNEQFF,TGTGCCAGTAGTCCCCGGGGGGGGGAAAACAATGAGCAGTTCTTC
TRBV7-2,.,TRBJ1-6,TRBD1,CASSPEGGLGSPLHF,TGTGCCAGCAGCCCCGAAGGGGGCCTTGGATCACCCCTCCACTTT
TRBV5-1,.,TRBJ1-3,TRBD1,CASSFDSGQSSGNTIYF,TGCGCCAGCAGCTTTGACTCGGGACAGAGCTCTGGAAACACCATATATTTT
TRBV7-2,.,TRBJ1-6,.,CASSLLGAYNSPLHF,TGTGCCAGCAGCTTATTAGGGGCTTATAATTCACCCCTCCACTTT
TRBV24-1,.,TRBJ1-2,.,CATSKTGNRGYTF,TGTGCCACCAGTAAAACAGGGAATAGGGGCTACACCTTC
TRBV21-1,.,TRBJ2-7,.,CASSTLRDRGPYYEQYF,TGTGCCAGCAGCACCCTCCGGGACAGGGGCCCTTACTACGAGCAGTACTTC
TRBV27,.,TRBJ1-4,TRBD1,CASRARQGSREKLFF,TGTGCCAGCAGGGCCAGACAGGGTTCGCGTGAAAAACTGTTTTTT
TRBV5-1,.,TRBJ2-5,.,CASSLPGAETQYF,TGCGCCAGCAGCTTGCCAGGGGCGGAGACCCAGTACTTC
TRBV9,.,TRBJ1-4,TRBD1,CASSEAPGTGDEKLFF,TGTGCCAGCAGCGAGGCCCCCGGGACAGGTGATGAAAAACTGTTTTTT
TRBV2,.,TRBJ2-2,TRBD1,CASNRGRHTGELFF,TGTGCCAGTAACAGGGGGAGGCACACCGGGGAGCTGTTTTTT
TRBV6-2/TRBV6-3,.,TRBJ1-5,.,CASSHGYRNQPQHF,TGTGCCAGCAGTCACGGTTATCGCAATCAGCCCCAGCATTTT
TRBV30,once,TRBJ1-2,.,CAWSALGGVAYGYTF,TGTGCCTGGAGTGCCTTGGGAGGGGTCGCCTATGGCTACACCTTC
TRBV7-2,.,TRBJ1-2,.,CASSPTTGDYGYTF,TGTGCCAGCAGTCCCACGACAGGTGACTATGGCTACACCTTC
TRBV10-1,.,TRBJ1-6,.,CASIQWMSGQSVGSPLHF,TGCGCCAGCATACAGTGGATGTCAGGACAAAGTGTAGGTTCACCCCTCCACTTT
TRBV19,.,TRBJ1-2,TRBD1,CASSPPGQGEGYTF,TGTGCCAGTAGTCCCCCGGGACAGGGAGAAGGCTACACCTTC
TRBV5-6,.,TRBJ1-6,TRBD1,CASRMRGGQSAHF,TGTGCCAGCAGGATGAGAGGGGGCCAATCGGCCCACTTT
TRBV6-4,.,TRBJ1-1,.,CASTTPGPRVCSLNTEAFF,TGTGCCAGCACCACCCCGGGTCCGAGGGTCTGTTCCCTGAACACTGAAGCTTTCTTT
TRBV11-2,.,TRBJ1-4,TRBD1,CASSLGVRGDEKLFF,TGTGCCAGCAGCTTAGGGGTCAGGGGGGATGAAAAACTGTTTTTT
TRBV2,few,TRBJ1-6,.,CASSEAYGGAYNSPLHF,TGTGCCAGCAGTGAAGCATACGGGGGGGCCTATAATTCACCCCTCCACTTT
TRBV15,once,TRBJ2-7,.,CATSRDLTYEGEQYF,TGTGCCACCAGCAGAGATCTAACCTACGAGGGCGAGCAGTACTTC
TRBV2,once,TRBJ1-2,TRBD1,CASSVHRGEVYGYTF,TGTGCCAGCAGCGTACACAGGGGCGAAGTTTATGGCTACACCTTC
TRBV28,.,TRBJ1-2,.,CASSLNPRVGYTF,TGTGCCAGCAGTTTGAATCCCAGGGTGGGCTACACCTTC
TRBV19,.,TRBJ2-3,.,CASSIGGFDTDTQYF,TGTGCCAGTAGTATAGGGGGCTTCGACACAGATACGCAGTATTTT
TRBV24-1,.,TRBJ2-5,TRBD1,CATSDRTGETQYF,TGTGCCACCAGTGACCGGACAGGAGAGACCCAGTACTTC
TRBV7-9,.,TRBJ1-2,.,CASNTRTAGYGYTF,TGTGCCAGCAACACCCGGACAGCCGGCTATGGCTACACCTTC
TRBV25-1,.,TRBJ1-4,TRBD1,CASSTTRGLREKLFF,TGTGCCAGCAGCACCACCAGGGGGCTTCGTGAAAAACTGTTTTTT
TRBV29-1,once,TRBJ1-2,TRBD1,CSVEMTGGQDYGYTF,TGCAGCGTTGAAATGACAGGGGGCCAAGACTATGGCTACACCTTC
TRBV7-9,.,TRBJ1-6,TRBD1,CASSAGQGGNSPLHF,TGTGCCAGCAGCGCGGGACAGGGAGGTAATTCACCCCTCCACTTT
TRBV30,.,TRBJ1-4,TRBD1,CAWSHRGGEKLFF,TGTGCCTGGAGTCACAGGGGAGGTGAAAAACTGTTTTTT
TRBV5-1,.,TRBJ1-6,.,CASSLSGPRDSPLHF,TGCGCCAGCAGCTTGTCCGGGCCCAGGGATTCACCCCTCCACTTT
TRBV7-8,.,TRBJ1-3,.,CASSLGQVKSTAGNTIYF,TGTGCCAGCAGCTTAGGTCAAGTAAAATCGACAGCCGGAAACACCATATATTTT
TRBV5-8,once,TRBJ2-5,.,CASSGGLVQETQYF,TGTGCCAGCAGCGGGGGACTCGTGCAAGAGACCCAGTACTTC
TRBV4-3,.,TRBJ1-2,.,CASSQEPSGGGYTF,TGCGCCAGCAGCCAAGAGCCCTCGGGTGGTGGCTACACCTTC
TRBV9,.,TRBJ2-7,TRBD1,CASSVEGTGRYEQYF,TGTGCCAGCAGCGTGGAAGGGACAGGGAGGTACGAGCAGTACTTC
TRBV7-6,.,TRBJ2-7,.,CASSLAVSYEQYF,TGTGCCAGCAGCTTGGCAGTATCTTACGAGCAGTACTTC
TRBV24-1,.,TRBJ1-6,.,CATSDLPSFPPYNSPLHF,TGTGCCACCAGTGATTTGCCCTCTTTCCCCCCGTATAATTCACCCCTCCACTTT
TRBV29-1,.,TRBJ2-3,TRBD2,CSGGLAGTDTQYF,TGCAGCGGCGGACTAGCGGGCACAGATACGCAGTATTTT
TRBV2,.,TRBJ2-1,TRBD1,CASSGGTGMNEQFF,TGTGCCAGCAGTGGGGGGACAGGGATGAATGAGCAGTTCTTC
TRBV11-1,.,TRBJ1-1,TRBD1,CASSSTGVMNTEAFF,TGTGCCAGCAGCTCTACAGGGGTAATGAACACTGAAGCTTTCTTT
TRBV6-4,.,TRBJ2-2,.,CASSDASGVGTGELFF,TGTGCCAGCAGTGACGCGTCAGGGGTAGGCACCGGGGAGCTGTTTTTT
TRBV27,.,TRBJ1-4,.,CASSWFRGVGEKLFF,TGTGCCAGCAGTTGGTTTCGGGGAGTGGGTGAAAAACTGTTTTTT
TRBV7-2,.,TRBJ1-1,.,CASSSLAGGLPGTDTEAFF,TGTGCCAGCAGCTCGCTCGCTGGGGGACTTCCGGGGACGGACACTGAAGCTTTCTTT
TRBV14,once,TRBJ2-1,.,CASSQENSGWYNEQFF,TGTGCCAGCAGCCAAGAAAATTCAGGGTGGTACAATGAGCAGTTCTTC
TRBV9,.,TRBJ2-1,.,CASSVDRYNEQFF,TGTGCCAGCAGCGTAGACAGGTACAATGAGCAGTTCTTC
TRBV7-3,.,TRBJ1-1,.,CASSLSPGSTEAFF,TGTGCCAGCAGCTTATCTCCAGGGTCCACTGAAGCTTTCTTT
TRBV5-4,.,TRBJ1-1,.,CASSLAGRGDAEAFF,TGTGCCAGCAGCTTGGCGGGCAGGGGAGACGCTGAAGCTTTCTTT
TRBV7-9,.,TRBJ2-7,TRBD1,CASSLPWTGGLYEQYF,TGTGCCAGCAGCTTACCGTGGACAGGGGGCCTCTACGAGCAGTACTTC
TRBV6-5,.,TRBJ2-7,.,CASRIQVSYEQYF,TGTGCCAGCAGGATACAGGTCTCCTACGAGCAGTACTTC
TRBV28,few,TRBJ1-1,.,CASSLTLRNTEAFF,TGTGCCAGCAGTTTGACACTGAGGAACACTGAAGCTTTCTTT